The clone carrying this T cell receptor (beta chain) appeared a single time. The CDR3 is 16 amino acids. The germline V and J ends were trimmed by 1 base and 12 bases, with 22 bases remaining between them. CDR1 MNHEY and CDR2 SMNVEV come from the germline V gene (reference sequence). The data were obtained in a study of control samples from healthy donors and cancer patients. Sequencing used immunoSEQ multiplex PCR; TCRdb keeps in-frame clones, though not all of them. This table has some 98,000 clones, less than 85% appearing once. The sample consisted of PBMCs. The sequence came from a man aged 70-80 years with lung cancer. The chain carries TRBV27 and TRBJ2-1; tentative D call: TRBD1 (5 bases). DNA of the CDR3: TGTGCCAGCAGTTTATACGCAGGGCGAGCCCCTCACGCGCAGTTCTTC. Translating it yields CASSLYAGRAPHAQFF.